This TCR beta chain originates from a study of blood T cells in healthy people across ages. Sample-barcoded 5' priming and a J-beta primer mix drove a second PCR of roughly 6 to 12 cycles. In TCRdb, the 5' RACE reads were re-called with MiXCR into one record per CDR3 protein. In the table there are a few hundred thousand distinct CDR3 sequences, about 26% of which are singletons. Study-level results: Aged donors had fewer naive CD4+ cells and lower diversity than long-lived donors. Researchers said unsorted PBMCs prevented a conclusive naive versus antigen-experienced comparison.

As to this clonotype: The antigen is unknown.

The CDR3 length is 15 residues. The V and J ends lost 6 bases and 10 bases, in that order; junction bases with no gene match: 10. Germline CDR1 and CDR2: SGHVS and FQNEAQ. This sample also belongs to another study, concerning T cells of mothers and their children. As that report states: Thymic selection shapes TCR recombination output in related pairs, and it does so similarly in unrelated pairs.

The sequence derives from a boy aged 2 to 10 in good health. The source material was blood. This sequence joins TRBV7-8 and TRBJ2-1; 12 bases are shared with TRBD1. The CDR3 here is CASRRDRGQVGEQFF. CDR3 sequence (DNA): TGTGCCAGCAGGAGGGACAGGGGGCAAGTTGGCGAGCAGTTCTTC.